This T cell receptor beta chain derives from a study of shared clonotypes between healthy human individuals. Libraries were prepared by immunoSEQ multiplex PCR; TCRdb keeps only in-frame clonotypes and omits some of them. The data hold about 1.9 million clones, with 85% to 95% observed a single time. This CDR3 has 14 residues. Naive-designated CD8 cells lacked CD45RO, were positively enriched for CCR7, and omitted terminally differentiated effector memory CD45RA+ cells. The receptor's source is a young man in good health. Some clones in this sample may be carry-over from other donors' samples. Sequencing was performed on naive CD8+ T cells from PBMCs. V and J are TRBV21-1 and TRBJ1-1; no DNA check was done on the table's D call, TRBD1. TRBV21-1 is a listed pseudogene. The CDR3 bases are TGTGCCAGCAGGCTAAAGGGACAGATTATGAGAGCTTTCTTT. This gives the protein CASRLKGQIMRAFF.